A selection of T cell receptor beta chains follows, all from one sample in a study of blood T cell repertoires in COVID-19. Assay: immunoSEQ multiplex PCR; the TCRdb copy retains only in-frame clones and omits some. The sample has about 94,000 clones; 80% are singletons. Material: peripheral blood. The receptors derive from an elderly woman with acute or convalescent COVID-19. The CDR3 runs from the conserved cysteine through the conserved F or W. The D gene is left open where the match is weak. Clone size is shown for a subset of rows, as once, few, many or a class of expanded clone.

- TRBJ2-5 - TRBV18 TGTGCCAGCTCACCGGCCCATCCCCAAGAGACCCAGTACTTC CASSPAHPQETQYF
- TRBJ2-5 TRBD1 TRBV5-1 TGCGCCAGCAGCCTGCAGGGGGCTCAAGAGACCCAGTACTTC CASSLQGAQETQYF
- TRBJ2-3 - TRBV3-1/TRBV3-2 TGTGCCAGCAGCCAAGTGGGGGGTACTAGCACAGATACGCAGTATTTT CASSQVGGTSTDTQYF
- TRBJ2-3 - TRBV2 TGTGCCAGCAGTGAAGCGCCCACTAGCACAGATACGCAGTATTTT CASSEAPTSTDTQYF
- TRBJ2-1 - TRBV7-3 TGTGCCAGCAGCTTAACGCGGGCTGCCAATGAGCAGTTCTTC CASSLTRAANEQFF
- TRBJ2-2 - TRBV14 TGTGCCAGCAGCAAAATTAGCCCCACCGGGGAGCTGTTTTTT CASSKISPTGELFF
- TRBJ1-2 TRBD1 TRBV4-1 TGCGCCAGCAGCCAGGCCAGGGGGTTCGCGGGATATGGCTACACCTTC CASSQARGFAGYGYTF
- TRBJ1-3 TRBD1 TRBV9 TGTGCCAGCAGCCCCAGGGCAGGGGGATCTGGAAACACCATATATTTT CASSPRAGGSGNTIYF
- TRBJ2-2 TRBD2 TRBV5-5 TGTGCCAGCCGGGGACTAGCGGGAGTAGTCACCGGGGAGCTGTTTTTT CASRGLAGVVTGELFF
- TRBJ1-5 - TRBV18 TGTGCCAGCTCACCACCGCAGTATAGCAATCAGCCCCAGCATTTT CASSPPQYSNQPQHF
- TRBJ2-3 - TRBV10-3 TGTGCCATCAGCTCCATGGACAGTTCCACAGATACGCAGTATTTT CAISSMDSSTDTQYF
- TRBJ2-6 TRBD1 TRBV6-6 TGTGCCAGCAGCCGCTATCCACCGGGACAGGGCAACTCTGGGGCCAACGTCCTGACTTTC CASSRYPPGQGNSGANVLTF
- TRBJ1-6 TRBD1 TRBV7-6 TGTGCCAGCAGCTCACAGGGGGCGGGGTATAATTCACCCCTCCACTTT CASSSQGAGYNSPLHF
few TRBJ1-2 TRBD1 TRBV18 TGTGCCAGCTCACCCACTCAGACAGGGCGGAACTATGGCTACACCTTC CASSPTQTGRNYGYTF
- TRBJ2-7 - TRBV7-2 TGTGCCAGCAGCTTAGTCCGGGAGCAGTACTTC CASSLVREQYF
- TRBJ1-6 - TRBV5-1 TGCGCCAGCAGCCTTACCCTTCGCGATTCACCCCTCCACTTT CASSLTLRDSPLHF
- TRBJ2-7 - TRBV7-7 TGTGCCAAGGGGGGGTACGAGCAGTACTTC CAKGGYEQYF
- TRBJ2-5 - TRBV11-3 TGTGCCAGCAGCTTAGTCGGTGAGACCCAGTACTTC CASSLVGETQYF
few TRBJ1-1 - TRBV5-6 TGTGCCAGCAGCTTGGAGACTAACACTGAAGCTTTCTTT CASSLETNTEAFF
- TRBJ2-4 TRBD1 TRBV2 TGTGCCAGCACTCTGACAGGGCGGGCCAAAAACATTCAGTACTTC CASTLTGRAKNIQYF
once TRBJ2-4 - TRBV5-4 TGTGCCAGCAGCTTGGCCCTGGACACTTTAGCCAAAAACATTCAGTACTTC CASSLALDTLAKNIQYF
- TRBJ2-1 - TRBV6-5 TGTGCCAGCAGTTACCTCCGTGGAGGCACCTACAATGAGCAGTTCTTC CASSYLRGGTYNEQFF
- TRBJ1-5 - TRBV3-1/TRBV3-2 TGTGCCAGCAGCCAGATTGGGGGGGCCCAGCATTTT CASSQIGGAQHF
- TRBJ1-6 - TRBV30 TGTGCCTGGAGTGTATCCCACGGGGTTACCAATTCACCCCTCCACTTT CAWSVSHGVTNSPLHF
- TRBJ1-2 - TRBV6-5 TGTGCCAGCACCCTCACGGCAGGGGCAGGTTATGGCTACACCTTC CASTLTAGAGYGYTF
- TRBJ1-2 - TRBV7-2 TGTGCCAGCAGCCCCTATAACTATGGCTACACCTTC CASSPYNYGYTF
once TRBJ2-5 - TRBV2 TGTGCCAGCAGTGAAGTGACAGGACGAGGGGAGACCCAGTACTTC CASSEVTGRGETQYF
- TRBJ2-4 TRBD2 TRBV6-2/TRBV6-3 TGTGCCAGCAGCGTAGCGGGAATAGCCAAAAACATTCAGTACTTC CASSVAGIAKNIQYF